Listed below are T cell receptor beta chains from one sample, sequenced in a study of cytomegalovirus exposure and HLA in healthy donors. Repertoires were generated with immunoSEQ multiplex PCR, while TCRdb's copy carries only in-frame clones and drops some. The sample yields about 160,000 clones, approximately 89% seen once. Sequencing used PBMCs. These receptors were obtained from a woman aged 18-30 years in good health and CMV-seropositive. The CDR3 runs from the conserved cysteine through the conserved F or W. D genes are given only for firm matches. Clone size is shown for a subset of rows, as once, few, many or a class of expanded clone.

V	D	J	size	DNA	CDR3
TRBV7-8	NA	TRBJ1-1	NA	TGTGCCAGCAGCCTTGTTGAGGCCCACTGGGACACTGAAGCTTTCTTT	CASSLVEAHWDTEAFF
TRBV5-4	TRBD1	TRBJ2-3	NA	TGTGCCAGCAGCTCGCAAGCAAGGACAGGGTTTGCCGCAGATACGCAGTATTTT	CASSSQARTGFAADTQYF
TRBV4-2	NA	TRBJ2-6	NA	TGTGCCAGCAGCCAAGACCGGTCGAGTTCTGGGGCCAACGTCCTGACTTTC	CASSQDRSSSGANVLTF
TRBV29-1	TRBD2	TRBJ2-3	once	TGCAGCGTCCTACTAGCGACCGCAGATACGCAGTATTTT	CSVLLATADTQYF
TRBV7-9	NA	TRBJ2-5	once	TGTGCCAGCAGCTTAATTGGAGCTCCCCCAGAGACCCAGTACTTC	CASSLIGAPPETQYF
TRBV5-1	TRBD1	TRBJ2-1	NA	TGCGCCAGCAGCTCCGGGACAGCCAGCTCCTACAATGAGCAGTTCTTC	CASSSGTASSYNEQFF
TRBV18	TRBD1	TRBJ1-2	NA	TGTGCCAGCTCACAAGGACAGGGGGCTAACTATGGCTACACCTTC	CASSQGQGANYGYTF
TRBV27	TRBD2	TRBJ2-1	NA	TGTGCCAGCAGTCTCACTAGCGGGATCGGCTATGAGCAGTTCTTC	CASSLTSGIGYEQFF
TRBV28	NA	TRBJ2-7	NA	TGTGCCAGCAGTTTTACATGGCGAACAGGGACCTACGAGCAGTACTTC	CASSFTWRTGTYEQYF
TRBV28	NA	TRBJ1-1	NA	TGTGCCAGCAGCCTTGGGCGGAACACTGAAGCTTTCTTT	CASSLGRNTEAFF
TRBV7-2	TRBD2	TRBJ2-7	NA	TGTGCCAGCAGCCCTCCTAGCGGGAGGGCCGGCGAGCAGTACTTC	CASSPPSGRAGEQYF
TRBV5-6	TRBD1	TRBJ2-5	NA	TGTGCCAGCAGCTTGGTTACAGGGGGCACACTCGGAGCGGAGACCCAGTACTTC	CASSLVTGGTLGAETQYF
TRBV18	NA	TRBJ1-1	NA	TGTGCCAGCGCGGAGCGGGTGAACACTGAAGCTTTCTTT	CASAERVNTEAFF
TRBV5-5	TRBD1	TRBJ2-7	NA	TGTGCCAGCAGCTTATTGGGACAGGGATTCTACGAGCAGTACTTC	CASSLLGQGFYEQYF
TRBV6-5	TRBD1	TRBJ1-4	NA	TGTGCCAGCAGGGGGCTGGACAGGGATTTTGAAAAACTGTTTTTT	CASRGLDRDFEKLFF
TRBV7-2	TRBD2	TRBJ2-3	NA	TGTGCCAGCAGCCTAGGACTAGCGGGGGTCGTAGCAGATACGCAGTATTTT	CASSLGLAGVVADTQYF
TRBV2	TRBD2	TRBJ2-7	NA	TGTGCCAGCAGTGAAGGTGGGGGACTAGCGAGTTACGAGCAGTACTTC	CASSEGGGLASYEQYF
TRBV15	NA	TRBJ1-2	NA	TGTGCCACCAGCAGAGGGCTAGACCTGGGGGAGGATGGCTACACCTTC	CATSRGLDLGEDGYTF
TRBV27	TRBD2	TRBJ2-7	NA	TGTGCCAGCAGTTTTTCAGCCGGGACTAGCGGCACCTACCAGTACTTC	CASSFSAGTSGTYQYF
TRBV19	NA	TRBJ2-7	NA	TGTGCCTCCAGGGCCTCAAGCTCCTACGAGCAGTACTTC	CASRASSSYEQYF
TRBV19	NA	TRBJ1-1	NA	TGTGCCAGTAGTATAAATGAGGTCACTGAAGCTTTCTTT	CASSINEVTEAFF
TRBV6-5	TRBD1	TRBJ1-2	NA	TGTGCCAGCAGTTACCGGACAGGGGGCAGTAACTATGGCTACACCTTC	CASSYRTGGSNYGYTF
TRBV10-3	NA	TRBJ2-2	NA	TGTGCCATCAGATCCTCAGGGAACACCGGGGAGCTGTTTTTT	CAIRSSGNTGELFF
TRBV18	NA	TRBJ2-5	NA	TGTGCCAGCTCACCATTGCCCGAAGGGGCCCAGTACTTC	CASSPLPEGAQYF
TRBV29-1	TRBD1	TRBJ1-1	NA	TGCAGCGTTGAGCGGACAGGGGTCCACACTGAAGCTTTCTTT	CSVERTGVHTEAFF